Following are 4 T cell receptor beta chains from one sample sequenced in a study of molecular identifiers for immune sequencing clone quantification. In TCRdb, the PCR reads were re-called with MiXCR into one record per CDR3 protein. The sample records approximately 670,000 distinct CDR3 sequences, about 20% being singletons. Sequencing was performed on naive CD8+ T cells from blood, with Jurkat cell RNA spiked in. Subset defined: FACS-sorted CD8+CD4-CCR7+CD45RA+ naive T cells. All receptors derive from a human donor in good health. Some libraries in this study had Jurkat cell RNA spiked in.

There are many counts of this clonotype. The chain uses TRBV6-2 or TRBV6-3 and TRBJ2-1; 14 bases align to TRBD2. The CDR3 consists of 15 residues. Looked up from germline, CDR1 is MNHEY and CDR2 is SVGEGT. Losses at the gene ends were 2 bases for V and 7 bases for J; bases not matched to a gene: 1. The CDR3 sequence is CASSYGLAGGNEQFF. In DNA form, the CDR3 reads TGTGCCAGCAGTTACGGACTAGCGGGAGGAAATGAGCAGTTCTTC.

The genes are TRBV4-3 and TRBJ1-5, with D maybe TRBD1 (5 bases). Germline V gene sequence: CDR1 LGHNA, CDR2 YSLEER. Trimming pared 0 bases from V and 3 bases from J, leaving 9 bases between. The CDR3 totals 15 residues. The CDR3 region has the DNA TGCGCCAGCAGCCAAGATGGAGGACACAATCAGCCCCAGCATTTT. Residues: CASSQDGGHNQPQHF.

This clonotype was counted ten times or more. The chain is built from TRBV4-2 and TRBJ2-7; TRBD1 agrees at 9 bases. CDR1 is LGHNA, CDR2 YNFKEQ, per germline. V lost 0 bases to trimming and J lost 2 bases; unmatched junction nucleotides: 5. The CDR3 sequence is 16 residues long. The CDR3 protein is CASSQDVGQGTYEQYF. The CDR3, as DNA: TGTGCCAGCAGCCAAGATGTGGGACAGGGCACCTACGAGCAGTACTTC.

In regard to this clonotype: Just one base apart from a much larger clone, this may be a read error. V gene TRBV12-3 or TRBV12-4 combines with J gene TRBJ2-3; D perhaps matches TRBD1 (6 bases). The CDR3 length is 16 residues. V was clipped by 5 bases and J by 2 bases, with 17 bases between them. CDR3 DNA sequence: TGTGCCAGCAGTCACCCCCAGGGGCCTTCCACAGATACGCAGTATTTT. Translated, it gives CASSHPQGPSTDTQYF.